The clone carrying this TCR beta chain is a singleton in its sample. Libraries were prepared by immunoSEQ multiplex PCR; TCRdb keeps only in-frame clonotypes and omits some of them. The table has tens of thousands of clones, about 92% seen once; the top ten hold less than 0.4%. The data are from a study of technical replicates of blood from a handful of donors. Germline CDR1 reads MNHEY; CDR2 reads SMNVEV (reference sequence). CDR3 length equals 15 residues. Trimming stripped 3 bases from V and 2 bases from J, with 11 bases between. The chain links TRBV27 to TRBJ1-5; maybe TRBD1 (5 bases). The sequenced sample was T cells isolated from PBMCs. The sequence came from a human donor in good health. The CDR3 spells CASSFLGGGNQPQHF. DNA of the CDR3: TGTGCCAGCAGTTTTCTCGGAGGGGGCAATCAGCCCCAGCATTTT.